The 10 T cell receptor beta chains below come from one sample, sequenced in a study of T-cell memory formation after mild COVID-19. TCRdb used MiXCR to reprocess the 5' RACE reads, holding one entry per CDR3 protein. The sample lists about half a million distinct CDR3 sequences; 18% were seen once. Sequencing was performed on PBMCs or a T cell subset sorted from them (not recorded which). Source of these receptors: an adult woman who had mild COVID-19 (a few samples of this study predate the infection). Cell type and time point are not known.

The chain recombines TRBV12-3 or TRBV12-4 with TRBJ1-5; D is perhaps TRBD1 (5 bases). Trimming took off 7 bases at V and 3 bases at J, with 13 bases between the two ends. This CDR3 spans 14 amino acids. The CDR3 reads CASKGQVNNQPQHF. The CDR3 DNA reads TGTGCCAGCAAAGGACAAGTTAACAATCAGCCCCAGCATTTT.

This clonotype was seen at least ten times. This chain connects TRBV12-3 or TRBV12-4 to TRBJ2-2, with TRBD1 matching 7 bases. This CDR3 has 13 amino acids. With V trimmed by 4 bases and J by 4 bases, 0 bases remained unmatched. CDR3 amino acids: CASSWDSTGELFF. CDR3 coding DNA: TGTGCCAGCAGTTGGGACAGCACCGGGGAGCTGTTTTTT.

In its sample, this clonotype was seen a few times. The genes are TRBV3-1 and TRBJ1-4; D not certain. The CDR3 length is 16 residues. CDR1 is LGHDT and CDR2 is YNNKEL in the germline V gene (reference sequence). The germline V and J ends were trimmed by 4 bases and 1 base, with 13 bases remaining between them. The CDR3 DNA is TGTGCCAGCAGCCCGGGCGGATTAGGAACTAATGAAAAACTGTTTTTT. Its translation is CASSPGGLGTNEKLFF. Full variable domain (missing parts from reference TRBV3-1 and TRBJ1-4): DTAVSQTPKYLVTQMGNDKSIKCEQNLGHDTMYWYKQDSKKFLKIMFSYNNKELIINETVPNRFSPKSPDKAHLNLHINSLELGDSAVYFCASSPGGLGTNEKLFFGSGTQLSVL.

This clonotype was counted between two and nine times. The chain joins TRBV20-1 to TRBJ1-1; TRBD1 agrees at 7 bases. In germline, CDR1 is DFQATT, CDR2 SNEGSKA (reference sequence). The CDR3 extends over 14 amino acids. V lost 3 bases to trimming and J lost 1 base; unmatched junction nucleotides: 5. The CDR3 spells CSASQGTENTEAFF. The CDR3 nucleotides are TGCAGTGCTAGCCAAGGGACAGAGAACACTGAAGCTTTCTTT.

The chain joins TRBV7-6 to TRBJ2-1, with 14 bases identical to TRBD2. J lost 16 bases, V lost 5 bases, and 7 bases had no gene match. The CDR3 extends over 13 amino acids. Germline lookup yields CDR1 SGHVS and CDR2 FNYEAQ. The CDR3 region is CASSKTSGGAIFF. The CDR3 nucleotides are TGTGCCAGCAGCAAGACTAGCGGGGGGGCCATTTTCTTC.

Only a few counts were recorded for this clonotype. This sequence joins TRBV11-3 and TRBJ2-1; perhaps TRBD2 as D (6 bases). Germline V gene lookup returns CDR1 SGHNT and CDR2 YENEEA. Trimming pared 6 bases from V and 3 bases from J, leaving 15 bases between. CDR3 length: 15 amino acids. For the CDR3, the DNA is TGTGCCAGCAGGCGAACCGGGAGTTTCTACAATGAGCAGTTCTTC. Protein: CASRRTGSFYNEQFF.

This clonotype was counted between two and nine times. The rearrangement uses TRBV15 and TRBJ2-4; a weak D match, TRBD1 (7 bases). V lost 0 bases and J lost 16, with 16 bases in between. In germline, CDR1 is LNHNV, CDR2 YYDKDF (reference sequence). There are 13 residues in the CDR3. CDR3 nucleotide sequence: TGTGCCACCAGCAGAGATTTCAGGGGGGCGATTTACTTC. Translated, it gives CATSRDFRGAIYF.

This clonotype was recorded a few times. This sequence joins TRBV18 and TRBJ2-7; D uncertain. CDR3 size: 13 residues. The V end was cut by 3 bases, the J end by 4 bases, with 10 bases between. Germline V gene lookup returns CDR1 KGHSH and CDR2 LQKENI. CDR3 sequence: CASSPSTLYEQYF. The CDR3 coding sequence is TGTGCCAGCTCACCCTCAACACTATACGAGCAGTACTTC.

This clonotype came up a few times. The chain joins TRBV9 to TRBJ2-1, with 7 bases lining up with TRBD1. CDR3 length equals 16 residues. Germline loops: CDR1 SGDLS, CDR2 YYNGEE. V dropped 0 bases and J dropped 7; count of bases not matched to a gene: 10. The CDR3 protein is CASSVGRGGIRNEQFF. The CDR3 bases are TGTGCCAGCAGCGTAGGACGAGGGGGCATAAGGAATGAGCAGTTCTTC.

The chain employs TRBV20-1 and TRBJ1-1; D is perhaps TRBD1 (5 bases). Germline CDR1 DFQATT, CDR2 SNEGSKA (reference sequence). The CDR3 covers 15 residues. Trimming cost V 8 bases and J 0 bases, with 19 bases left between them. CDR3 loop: CSQRGPPRLNTEAFF. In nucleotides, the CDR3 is TGCAGTCAAAGGGGCCCACCCAGACTGAACACTGAAGCTTTCTTT.